One and the same sample provided the 20 T cell receptor beta chains below, sequenced in a study of quantifying T cell responses using KT2 cells. Study-wide background: RNA was reverse transcribed with TCR alpha and beta constant-region primers.

An oligo carrying a UMI was ligated to the cDNA 3' end. The first PCR ran 4 to 5 cycles with an equimolar RC1.1 and RC1.2 beta primer mix. Each CDR3 protein gets one entry after TCRdb re-called the UMI-ligation and nested PCR reads with MiXCR. The profile shows about 33,000 distinct CDR3 sequences, approximately 10% of them singletons. Sequencing was performed on PBMCs spiked with cells of the T cell clone KT2. Source of these receptors: a human donor.

This clonotype was counted only a few times. The CDR3 spells CASSLVPGINQETQYF. CDR3 nucleotides: TGCGCCAGCAGCTTGGTCCCAGGGATCAATCAAGAGACCCAGTACTTC. The chain combines TRBV5-1 with TRBJ2-5, with a weak D call TRBD1 (5 bases). This CDR3 spans 16 amino acids. Trimming left V 0 bases short and J 2 bases short, with 14 bases between. Per germline, CDR1 SGHRS and CDR2 YFSETQ.

CDR3 nucleotide sequence: TGTGCCAGCACCCGATGGGGCGAGGACATTCAGTACTTC. This codes for CASTRWGEDIQYF. The V call is TRBV12-3 or TRBV12-4, the J call TRBJ2-4; TRBD1 is a possible D gene (5 bases). V dropped 7 bases and J dropped 8 bases, with 15 bases sitting between them. This CDR3 contains 13 residues.

This clonotype was counted many times. The chain combines TRBV20-1 with TRBJ2-3, with D hard to call. Trimming took off 3 bases at V and 4 bases at J, with 14 bases between the two ends. CDR3 length equals 14 residues. Germline V gene data show CDR1 as DFQATT and CDR2 as SNEGSKA (reference sequence). The CDR3 spells CSASPVGRADTQYF. The CDR3 coding sequence is TGCAGTGCTAGTCCCGTAGGTCGTGCAGATACGCAGTATTTT.

The rearrangement links TRBV6-5 to TRBJ1-2; perhaps TRBD1 as D (5 bases). This CDR3 region has 13 residues. The V gene's germline CDR1 is MNHEY and CDR2 SVGAGI. The V end was cut by 0 bases, the J end by 7 bases, with 9 bases between. CDR3 sequence (DNA): TGTGCCAGCAGTTACTCGAGAGGGGCTGGCTACACCTTC. This gives the protein CASSYSRGAGYTF.

The sample holds many counts of this clonotype. The chain is built from TRBV24-1 and TRBJ2-3; unclear D gene. The length of the CDR3 is 13 residues. In germline, CDR1 is KGHDR, CDR2 SFDVKD. The V end lost 5 bases, the J end lost 0 bases, and 5 bases lay between the germline ends. Here the CDR3 reads CATSGSSTDTQYF. CDR3 nucleotide sequence: TGTGCCACCAGTGGCTCTAGCACAGATACGCAGTATTTT.

This clonotype was observed many times. The chain has TRBV3-1 and TRBJ1-5; D may be TRBD1 (5 bases). CDR1 and CDR2 (germline): LGHDT, YNNKEL (reference sequence). The germline V and J ends were trimmed by 0 bases and 0 bases, with 12 bases remaining between them. The CDR3 totals 17 residues. The CDR3 protein is CASSQDREGYSNQPQHF. In DNA form, the CDR3 reads TGTGCCAGCAGCCAAGACAGGGAGGGGTATAGCAATCAGCCCCAGCATTTT.

A few counts support this clonotype. This sequence joins TRBV15 and TRBJ2-2; unclear D gene. Trimming removed 2 bases at V and 4 bases at J, with 5 bases between. This CDR3 is built from 13 residues. CDR1 is LNHNV, CDR2 YYDKDF, per germline (reference sequence). The CDR3 DNA follows: TGTGCCACCAGCAGACAACGCACCGGGGAGCTGTTTTTT. The encoded protein is CATSRQRTGELFF.

This clonotype occurred many times. This chain joins TRBV6-2 or TRBV6-3 and TRBJ2-7; TRBD2 matches 8 bases. Per the germline V gene, CDR1 is MNHEY and CDR2 is SVGEGT. This CDR3 comprises 14 residues. V gave up 3 bases and J gave up 3 bases; unmatched junction bases: 4. The DNA for the CDR3 is TGTGCCAGCAGTTATCTAGCGGGTGGCTACGAGCAGTACTTC. Its translation is CASSYLAGGYEQYF.

J is TRBJ2-1 and V is TRBV4-1; 7 nucleotides line up with TRBD1. The V gene end was trimmed by 0 bases and the J gene end by 4 bases; junction bases not matched to a gene: 0. CDR3 length: 14 residues. CDR1 MGHRA and CDR2 YSYEKL come from the germline V gene. DNA for the CDR3: TGCGCCAGCAGCCAAGAGGGACAGTACAATGAGCAGTTCTTC. The encoded protein is CASSQEGQYNEQFF.

This clonotype was detected only a few times. The CDR3 spells CASSLRRSGSPLHF. The CDR3, as DNA: TGTGCCAGCAGCTTACGCAGGAGTGGTTCACCCCTCCACTTT. The chain is built from TRBV11-2 and TRBJ1-6; D not certain. CDR1 is SGHAT and CDR2 is FQNNGV in the germline V gene. V shed 2 bases and J shed 9 bases, with 11 bases lying between them. The CDR3 loop spans 14 amino acids.

This clonotype was counted ten times or more. The chain is built from TRBV7-8 and TRBJ1-1, with D unresolved. Trimming took 1 base from V and 0 from J, leaving 12 bases between them. CDR1 and CDR2 from the germline V gene are SGHVS and FQNEAQ. The CDR3 totals 16 residues. Here the CDR3 reads CASSLGGRTVNTEAFF. The CDR3 DNA reads TGTGCCAGCAGCTTAGGTGGCAGAACCGTGAACACTGAAGCTTTCTTT.

The chain employs TRBV5-1 and TRBJ2-2, with 10 nucleotides matching TRBD1. CDR1 is SGHRS, CDR2 YFSETQ, per germline. The CDR3 is made up of 15 amino acids. The V gene end was trimmed by 3 bases and the J gene end by 5 bases; junction bases not matched to a gene: 4. The CDR3, as DNA: TGCGCCAGCAGCTATCGACAGGGGGCGACCGGGGAGCTGTTTTTT. Protein product: CASSYRQGATGELFF.

The rearrangement uses TRBV18 and TRBJ1-1; a weak D match, TRBD1 (5 bases). Germline V gene lookup returns CDR1 KGHSH and CDR2 LQKENI. Trimming took off 5 bases at V and 5 bases at J, with 15 bases between the two ends. CDR3 length equals 14 residues. This CDR3 reads CASSSSWEGTEAFF. CDR3 nucleotides: TGTGCCAGCTCATCCAGTTGGGAGGGGACTGAAGCTTTCTTT.

The DNA for the CDR3 is TGTGCTAGTGGGGGACAGGGAAGCACAGATACGCAGTATTTT. As protein: CASGGQGSTDTQYF. This chain connects TRBV12-5 to TRBJ2-3; 9 bases are shared with TRBD1. Trimming took 6 bases from V and 0 from J; bases not matched to a gene: 1. Germline lookup yields CDR1 LGHNT and CDR2 FRNRAP. CDR3 size: 14 residues.

This clonotype was seen a handful of times. J is TRBJ1-1 and V is TRBV27; D remains ambiguous. The CDR3 totals 14 residues. Trimming stripped 3 bases from V and 4 bases from J, with 12 bases between. CDR1 is MNHEY and CDR2 is SMNVEV in the germline V gene (reference sequence). CDR3 DNA sequence: TGTGCCAGCAGTTTCTCCAATTCGGCCACTGAAGCTTTCTTT. This sequence encodes CASSFSNSATEAFF.

This clonotype was seen many times. The chain combines TRBV4-1 with TRBJ1-5; the D gene is possibly TRBD1 (5 bases). In germline, CDR1 is MGHRA, CDR2 YSYEKL. CDR3 length equals 14 residues. The germline V and J ends were trimmed by 0 bases and 6 bases, with 9 bases remaining between them. CDR3 coding DNA: TGCGCCAGCAGCCAAGAAAGGGACCCTCAGCCCCAGCATTTT. It yields the protein CASSQERDPQPQHF.

This clonotype has just a few counts. The chain recombines TRBV12-3 or TRBV12-4 with TRBJ2-1; 11 nucleotides agree with TRBD2. The junction had 3 bases not matched to a gene; V was cut back by 7 bases and J by 4 bases. The CDR3 is made up of 14 amino acids. CDR3 loop: CASITSGGYNEQFF. The CDR3 DNA sequence: TGTGCCAGCATAACTAGCGGGGGTTACAATGAGCAGTTCTTC.

The CDR3: CASSPLDYGELFF. The CDR3 DNA reads as TGTGCCAGCAGCCCCCTAGACTACGGGGAGCTGTTTTTT. V is TRBV21-1 and J is TRBJ2-2; the D call of TRBD1 is as the table states it, not checked on the DNA. TRBV21-1 is an annotated pseudogene. The CDR3 runs 13 residues.

This clonotype has a count of ten or more. This chain connects TRBV20-1 to TRBJ1-1; D unresolved. CDR1 and CDR2 (germline): DFQATT, SNEGSKA (reference sequence). V shed 4 bases and J shed 4 bases, with 13 bases lying between them. This CDR3 is built from 13 residues. The CDR3 DNA reads TGCAGTGCTACCGGGCCCGGTCCCACTGAAGCTTTCTTT. Translated, it gives CSATGPGPTEAFF.

In this sample, this clonotype turned up a few times. The chain uses TRBV7-2 and TRBJ1-2; 9 bases are a match to TRBD1. V dropped 5 bases and J dropped 8; count of bases not matched to a gene: 6. This CDR3 has 13 amino acids. Germline-derived CDR1 and CDR2 are SGHTA and FQGNSA. The CDR3, as DNA: TGTGCCAGCAGCGCGGACAGGGGAGGCGGCTACACCTTC. Amino acids: CASSADRGGGYTF.